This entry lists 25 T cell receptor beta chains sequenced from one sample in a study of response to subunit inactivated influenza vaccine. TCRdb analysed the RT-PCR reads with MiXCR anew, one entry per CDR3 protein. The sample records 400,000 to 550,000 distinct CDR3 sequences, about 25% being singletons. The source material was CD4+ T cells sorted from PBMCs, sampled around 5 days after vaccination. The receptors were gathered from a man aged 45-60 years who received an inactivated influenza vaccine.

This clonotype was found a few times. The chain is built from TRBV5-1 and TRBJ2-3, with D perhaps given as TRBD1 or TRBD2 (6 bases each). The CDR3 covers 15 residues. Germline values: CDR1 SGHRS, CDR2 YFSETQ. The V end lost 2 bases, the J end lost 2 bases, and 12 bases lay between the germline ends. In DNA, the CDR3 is TGCGCCAGCAGCTTCGGGCGGGACAACACAGATACGCAGTATTTT. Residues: CASSFGRDNTDTQYF.

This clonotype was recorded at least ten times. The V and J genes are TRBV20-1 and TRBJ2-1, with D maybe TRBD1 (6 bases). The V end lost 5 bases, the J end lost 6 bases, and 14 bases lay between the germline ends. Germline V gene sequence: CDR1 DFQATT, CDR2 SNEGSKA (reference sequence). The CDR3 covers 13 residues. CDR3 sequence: CSARTQGLNEQFF. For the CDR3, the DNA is TGCAGTGCTCGAACACAGGGTCTCAATGAGCAGTTCTTC.

The CDR3 nucleotides read TGTGCCAGCAGTTACATTGAGACGGGGGGTTTCAATCAGCCCCAGCATTTT. This gives the protein CASSYIETGGFNQPQHF. The chain carries TRBV6-5 and TRBJ1-5; possibly TRBD1 for D (5 bases). The V end was cut by 2 bases, the J end by 3 bases, with 17 bases between. The CDR3 covers 17 residues. Germline CDR1 is MNHEY and CDR2 is SVGAGI.

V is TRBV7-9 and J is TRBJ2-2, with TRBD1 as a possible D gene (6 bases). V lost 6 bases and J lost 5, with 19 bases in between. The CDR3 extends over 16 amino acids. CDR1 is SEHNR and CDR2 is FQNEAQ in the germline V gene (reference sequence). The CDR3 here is CASRPVPTGSTGELFF. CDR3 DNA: TGTGCCAGCAGACCCGTCCCGACAGGTTCTACCGGGGAGCTGTTTTTT.

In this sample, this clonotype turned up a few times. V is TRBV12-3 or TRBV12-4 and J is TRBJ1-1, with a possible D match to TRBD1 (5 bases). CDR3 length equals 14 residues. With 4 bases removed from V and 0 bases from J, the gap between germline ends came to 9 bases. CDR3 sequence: CASSYGQVNTEAFF. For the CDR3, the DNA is TGTGCCAGCAGTTACGGACAAGTGAACACTGAAGCTTTCTTT.

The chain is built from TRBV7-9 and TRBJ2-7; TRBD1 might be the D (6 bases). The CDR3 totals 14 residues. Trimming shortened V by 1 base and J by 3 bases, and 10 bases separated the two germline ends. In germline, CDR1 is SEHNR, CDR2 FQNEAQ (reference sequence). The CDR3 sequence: CASSLDYRVYEQYF. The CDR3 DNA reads TGTGCCAGCAGCTTAGATTACAGGGTCTACGAGCAGTACTTC.

The CDR3: CASSQGGLGRGEQFF. The CDR3 DNA reads as TGTGCCAGCAGCCAAGGGGGACTAGGAAGGGGTGAGCAGTTCTTC. The chain combines TRBV4-2 with TRBJ2-1; TRBD2 matches 8 bases. The CDR3 runs to 15 residues. Trimming cost V 1 base and J 9 bases; bases outside gene matches: 8. Per the germline V gene, CDR1 is LGHNA and CDR2 is YNFKEQ.

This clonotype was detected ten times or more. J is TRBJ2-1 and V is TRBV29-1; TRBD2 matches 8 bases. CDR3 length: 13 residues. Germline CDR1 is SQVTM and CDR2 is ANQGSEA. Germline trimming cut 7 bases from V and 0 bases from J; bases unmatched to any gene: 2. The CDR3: CSDSGGSYNEQFF. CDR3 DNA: TGCAGCGACAGCGGGGGCTCCTACAATGAGCAGTTCTTC.

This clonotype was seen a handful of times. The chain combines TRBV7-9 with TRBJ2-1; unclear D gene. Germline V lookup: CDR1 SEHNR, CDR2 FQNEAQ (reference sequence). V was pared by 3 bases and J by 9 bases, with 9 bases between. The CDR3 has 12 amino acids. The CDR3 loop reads CASSFSTLEQFF. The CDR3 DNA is TGTGCCAGCAGCTTTAGCACTCTTGAGCAGTTCTTC.

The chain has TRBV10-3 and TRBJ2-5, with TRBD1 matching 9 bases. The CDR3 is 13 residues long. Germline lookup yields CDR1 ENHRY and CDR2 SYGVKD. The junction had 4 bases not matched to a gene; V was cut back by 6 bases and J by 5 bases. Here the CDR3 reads CAIRGQGGETQYF. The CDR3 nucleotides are TGTGCCATCAGGGGACAGGGAGGGGAGACCCAGTACTTC.

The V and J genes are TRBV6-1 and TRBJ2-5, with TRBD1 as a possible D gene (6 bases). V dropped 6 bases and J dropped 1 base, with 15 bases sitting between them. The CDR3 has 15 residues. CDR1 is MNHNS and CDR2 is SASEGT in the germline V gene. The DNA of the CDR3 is TGTGCCAGCAGGGTGTCAGGGGCCTCCCAAGAGACCCAGTACTTC. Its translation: CASRVSGASQETQYF.

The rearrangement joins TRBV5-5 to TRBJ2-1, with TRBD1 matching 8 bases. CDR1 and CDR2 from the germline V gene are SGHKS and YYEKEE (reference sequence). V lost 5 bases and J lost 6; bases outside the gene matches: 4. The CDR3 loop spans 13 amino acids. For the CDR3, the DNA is TGTGCCAGCAGACAAACAGGGGGCAATGAGCAGTTCTTC. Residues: CASRQTGGNEQFF.

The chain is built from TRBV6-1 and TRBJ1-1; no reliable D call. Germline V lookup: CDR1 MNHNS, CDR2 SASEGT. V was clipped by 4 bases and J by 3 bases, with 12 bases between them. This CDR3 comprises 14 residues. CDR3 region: CASSVRVGDTEAFF. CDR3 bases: TGTGCCAGCAGTGTCCGGGTCGGGGACACTGAAGCTTTCTTT.

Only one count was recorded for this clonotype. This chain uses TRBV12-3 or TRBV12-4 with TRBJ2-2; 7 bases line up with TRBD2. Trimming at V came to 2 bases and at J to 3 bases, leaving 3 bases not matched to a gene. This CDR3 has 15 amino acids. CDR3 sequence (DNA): TGTGCCAGCAGTTTATCTAGCGGCTACACCGGGGAGCTGTTTTTT. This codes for CASSLSSGYTGELFF.

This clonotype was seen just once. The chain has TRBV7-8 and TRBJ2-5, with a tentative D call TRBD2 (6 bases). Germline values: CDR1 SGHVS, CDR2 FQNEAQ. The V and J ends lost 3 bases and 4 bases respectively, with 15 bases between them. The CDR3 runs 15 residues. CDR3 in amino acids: CASSFSGMVSETQYF. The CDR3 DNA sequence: TGTGCCAGCAGCTTTAGCGGCATGGTGTCAGAGACCCAGTACTTC.

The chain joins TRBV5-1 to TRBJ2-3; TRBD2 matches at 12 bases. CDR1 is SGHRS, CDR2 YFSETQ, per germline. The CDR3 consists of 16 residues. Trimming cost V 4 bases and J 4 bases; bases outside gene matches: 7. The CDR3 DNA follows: TGCGCCAGCAGCCCGAGACTAGCGGGAGAGTCAGATACGCAGTATTTT. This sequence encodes CASSPRLAGESDTQYF.

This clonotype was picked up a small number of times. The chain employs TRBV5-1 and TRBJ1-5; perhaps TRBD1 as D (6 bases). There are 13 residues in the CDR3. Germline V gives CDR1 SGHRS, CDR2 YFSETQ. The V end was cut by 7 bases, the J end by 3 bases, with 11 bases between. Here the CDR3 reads CASRQAVNQPQHF. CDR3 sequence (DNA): TGCGCCAGCCGACAGGCGGTCAATCAGCCCCAGCATTTT.

CDR3 sequence (DNA): TGTGCCAGCAGCTTCCAAGCTAAGGATACGCAGTATTTT. This codes for CASSFQAKDTQYF. The chain employs TRBV11-2 and TRBJ2-3; no reliable D call. CDR1 SGHAT and CDR2 FQNNGV come from the germline V gene. The germline V and J ends were trimmed by 3 bases and 6 bases, with 10 bases remaining between them. The CDR3 consists of 13 residues.

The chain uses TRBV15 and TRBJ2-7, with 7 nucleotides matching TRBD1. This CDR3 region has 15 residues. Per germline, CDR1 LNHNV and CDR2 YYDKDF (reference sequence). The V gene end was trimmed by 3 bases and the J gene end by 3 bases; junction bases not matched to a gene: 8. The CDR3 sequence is CATSRDRNQGYEQYF. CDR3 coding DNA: TGTGCCACCAGCAGGGACAGGAACCAAGGCTACGAGCAGTACTTC.

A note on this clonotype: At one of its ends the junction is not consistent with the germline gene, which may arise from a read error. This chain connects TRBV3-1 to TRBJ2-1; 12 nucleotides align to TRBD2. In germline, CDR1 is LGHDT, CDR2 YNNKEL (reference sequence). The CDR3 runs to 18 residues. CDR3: CDSSQQGRGLAGTYEQFF. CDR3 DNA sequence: TGTGACAGCAGCCAACAGGGAAGAGGACTAGCGGGAACCTATGAGCAGTTCTTC.

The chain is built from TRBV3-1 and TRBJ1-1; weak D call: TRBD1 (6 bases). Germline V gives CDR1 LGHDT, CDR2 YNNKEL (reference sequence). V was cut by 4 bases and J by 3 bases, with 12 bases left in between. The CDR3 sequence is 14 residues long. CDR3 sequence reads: CASSRLQGDTEAFF. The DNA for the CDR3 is TGTGCCAGCAGCCGCCTACAGGGCGACACTGAAGCTTTCTTT.

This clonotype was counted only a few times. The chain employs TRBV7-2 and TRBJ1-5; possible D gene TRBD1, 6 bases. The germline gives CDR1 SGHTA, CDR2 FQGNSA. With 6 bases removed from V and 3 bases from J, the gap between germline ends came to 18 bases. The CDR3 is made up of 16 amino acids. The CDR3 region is CASSPGGAGTNQPQHF. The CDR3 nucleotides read TGTGCCAGCAGTCCGGGGGGGGCGGGGACCAATCAGCCCCAGCATTTT.

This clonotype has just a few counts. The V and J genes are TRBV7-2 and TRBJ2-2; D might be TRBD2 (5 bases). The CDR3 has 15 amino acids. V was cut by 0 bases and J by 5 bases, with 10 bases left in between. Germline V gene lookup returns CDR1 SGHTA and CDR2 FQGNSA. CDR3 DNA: TGTGCCAGCAGCTTAGCAACTAGTGGGACCGGGGAGCTGTTTTTT. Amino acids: CASSLATSGTGELFF.

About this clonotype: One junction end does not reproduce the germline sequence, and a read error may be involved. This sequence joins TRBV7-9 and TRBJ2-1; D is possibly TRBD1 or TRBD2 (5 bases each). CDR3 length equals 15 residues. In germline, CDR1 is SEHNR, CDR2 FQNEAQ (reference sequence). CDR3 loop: CASSRSGSSYNERFF. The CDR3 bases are TGTGCCAGCAGCCGATCAGGGAGCTCCTACAATGAGCGGTTCTTC.

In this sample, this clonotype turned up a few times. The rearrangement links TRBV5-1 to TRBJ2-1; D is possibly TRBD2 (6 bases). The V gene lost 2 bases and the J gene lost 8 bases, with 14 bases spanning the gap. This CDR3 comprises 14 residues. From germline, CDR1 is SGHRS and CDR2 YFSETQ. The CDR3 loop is CASSFDLGEDEQFF. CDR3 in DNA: TGCGCCAGCAGCTTCGATCTGGGGGAGGATGAGCAGTTCTTC.